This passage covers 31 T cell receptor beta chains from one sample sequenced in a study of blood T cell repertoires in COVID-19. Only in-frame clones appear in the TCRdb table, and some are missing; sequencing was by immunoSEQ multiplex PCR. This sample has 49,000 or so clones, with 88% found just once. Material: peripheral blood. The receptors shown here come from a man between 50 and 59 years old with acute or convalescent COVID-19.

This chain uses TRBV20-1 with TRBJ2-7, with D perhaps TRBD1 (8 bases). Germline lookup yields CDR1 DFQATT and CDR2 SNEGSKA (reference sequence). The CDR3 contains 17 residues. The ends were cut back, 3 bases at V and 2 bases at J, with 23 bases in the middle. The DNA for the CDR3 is TGCAGTGCTAGTATTCAACTAACAGGGGGGGAGGCCTACGAGCAGTACTTC. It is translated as CSASIQLTGGEAYEQYF.

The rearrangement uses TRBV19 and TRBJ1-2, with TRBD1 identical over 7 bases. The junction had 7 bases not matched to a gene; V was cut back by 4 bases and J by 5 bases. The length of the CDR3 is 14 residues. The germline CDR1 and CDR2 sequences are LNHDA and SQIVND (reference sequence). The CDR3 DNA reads TGTGCCAGTAGTAGAAGAGACAGGGCGTATGGCTACACCTTC. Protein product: CASSRRDRAYGYTF.

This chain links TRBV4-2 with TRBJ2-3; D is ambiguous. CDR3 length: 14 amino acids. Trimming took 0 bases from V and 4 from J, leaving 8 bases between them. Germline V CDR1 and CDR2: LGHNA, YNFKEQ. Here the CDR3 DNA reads TGTGCCAGCAGCCAAGATATGAGAGCAGATACGCAGTATTTT. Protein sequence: CASSQDMRADTQYF.

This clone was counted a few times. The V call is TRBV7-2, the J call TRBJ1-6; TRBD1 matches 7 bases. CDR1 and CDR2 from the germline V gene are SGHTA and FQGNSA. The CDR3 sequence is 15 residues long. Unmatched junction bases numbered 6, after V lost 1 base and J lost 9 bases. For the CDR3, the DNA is TGTGCCAGCAGCTTAGGAGACAGGGTCGGTTCACCCCTCCACTTT. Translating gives CASSLGDRVGSPLHF.

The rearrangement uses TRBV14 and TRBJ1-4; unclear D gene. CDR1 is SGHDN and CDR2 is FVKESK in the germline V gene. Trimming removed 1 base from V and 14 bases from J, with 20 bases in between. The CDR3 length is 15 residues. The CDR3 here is CASSQVGGLASGLFF. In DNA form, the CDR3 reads TGTGCCAGCAGCCAAGTGGGAGGTCTCGCCTCTGGGCTGTTTTTT.

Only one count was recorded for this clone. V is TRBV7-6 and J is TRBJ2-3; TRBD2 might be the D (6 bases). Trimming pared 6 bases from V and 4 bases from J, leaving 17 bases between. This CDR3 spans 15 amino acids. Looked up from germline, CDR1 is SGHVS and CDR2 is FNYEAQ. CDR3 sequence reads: CASSLNGRYPDTQYF. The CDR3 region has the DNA TGTGCCAGCAGTTTAAACGGGAGATACCCAGATACGCAGTATTTT.

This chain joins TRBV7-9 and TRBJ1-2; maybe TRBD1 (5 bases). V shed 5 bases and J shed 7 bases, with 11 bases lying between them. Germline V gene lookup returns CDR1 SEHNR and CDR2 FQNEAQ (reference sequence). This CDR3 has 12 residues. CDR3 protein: CASSPHGGGYTF. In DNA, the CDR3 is TGTGCCAGCAGCCCCCACGGGGGTGGCTACACCTTC. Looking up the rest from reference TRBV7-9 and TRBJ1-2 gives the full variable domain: DTGVSQNPRHKITKRGQNVTFRCDPISEHNRLYWYRQTLGQGPEFLTYFQNEAQLEKSRLLSDRFSAERPKGSFSTLEIQRTEQGDSAMYLCASSPHGGGYTFGSGTRLTVV.

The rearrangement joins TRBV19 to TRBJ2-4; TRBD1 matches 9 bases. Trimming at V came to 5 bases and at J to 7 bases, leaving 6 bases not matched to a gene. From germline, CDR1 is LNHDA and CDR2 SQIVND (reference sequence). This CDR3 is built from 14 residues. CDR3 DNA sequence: TGTGCCAGTAGTTCCGGACAGGGGACGAACATTCAGTACTTC. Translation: CASSSGQGTNIQYF. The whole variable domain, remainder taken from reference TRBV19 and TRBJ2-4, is DGGITQSPKYLFRKEGQNVTLSCEQNLNHDAMYWYRQDPGQGLRLIYYSQIVNDFQKGDIAEGYSVSREKKESFPLTVTSAQKNPTAFYLCASSSGQGTNIQYFGAGTRLSVL.

CDR3 sequence: CATTRQGNEKLFF. The CDR3 bases are TGTGCCACGACCAGACAGGGGAATGAAAAACTGTTTTTT. This chain links TRBV19 with TRBJ1-4; 8 bases fit TRBD1. The germline gives CDR1 LNHDA, CDR2 SQIVND (reference sequence). The CDR3 totals 13 residues. V shed 10 bases, J shed 5 bases, and the junction held 6 bases outside the gene matches. The full variable domain, rest sourced from reference TRBV19 and TRBJ1-4, is DGGITQSPKYLFRKEGQNVTLSCEQNLNHDAMYWYRQDPGQGLRLIYYSQIVNDFQKGDIAEGYSVSREKKESFPLTVTSAQKNPTAFYLCATTRQGNEKLFFGSGTQLSVL.

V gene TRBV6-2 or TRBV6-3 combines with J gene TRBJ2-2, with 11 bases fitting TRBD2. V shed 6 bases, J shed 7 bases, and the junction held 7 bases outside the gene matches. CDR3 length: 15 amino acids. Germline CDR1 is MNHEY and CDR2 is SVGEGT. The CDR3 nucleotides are TGTGCCAGCAGCCATAGCGGGGGGGCCGTCGGGGAGCTGTTTTTT. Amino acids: CASSHSGGAVGELFF.

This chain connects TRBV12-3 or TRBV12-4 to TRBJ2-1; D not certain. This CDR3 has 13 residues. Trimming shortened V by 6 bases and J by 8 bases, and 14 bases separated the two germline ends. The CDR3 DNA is TGTGCCAGCAGCCGTACCCCCGGAGATGAGCAGTTCTTC. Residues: CASSRTPGDEQFF.

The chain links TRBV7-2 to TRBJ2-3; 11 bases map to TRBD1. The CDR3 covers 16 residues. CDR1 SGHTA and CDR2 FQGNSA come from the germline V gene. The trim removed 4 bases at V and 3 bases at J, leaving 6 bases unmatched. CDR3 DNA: TGTGCCAGCAGCTCCAGGACAGGGGGCGAGACAGATACGCAGTATTTT. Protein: CASSSRTGGETDTQYF.

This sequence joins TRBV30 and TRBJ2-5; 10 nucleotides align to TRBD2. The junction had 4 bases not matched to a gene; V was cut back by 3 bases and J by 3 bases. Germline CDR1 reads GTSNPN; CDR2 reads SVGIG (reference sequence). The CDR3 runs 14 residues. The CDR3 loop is CAWRPGLAEETQYF. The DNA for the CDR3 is TGTGCCTGGAGACCTGGACTAGCGGAAGAGACCCAGTACTTC.

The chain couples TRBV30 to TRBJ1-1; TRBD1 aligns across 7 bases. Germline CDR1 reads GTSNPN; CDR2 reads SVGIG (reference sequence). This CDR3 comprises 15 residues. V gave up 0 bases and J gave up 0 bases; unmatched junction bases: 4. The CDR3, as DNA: TGTGCCTGGAGTGTAGGGGGCACTATGAACACTGAAGCTTTCTTT. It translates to CAWSVGGTMNTEAFF.

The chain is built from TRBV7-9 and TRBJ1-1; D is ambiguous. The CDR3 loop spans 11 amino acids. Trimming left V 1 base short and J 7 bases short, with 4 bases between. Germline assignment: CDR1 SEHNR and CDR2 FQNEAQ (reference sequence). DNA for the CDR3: TGTGCCAGCAGCTTAGGACTTGAAGCTTTCTTT. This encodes CASSLGLEAFF. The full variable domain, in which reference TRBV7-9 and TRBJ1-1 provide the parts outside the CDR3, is DTGVSQNPRHKITKRGQNVTFRCDPISEHNRLYWYRQTLGQGPEFLTYFQNEAQLEKSRLLSDRFSAERPKGSFSTLEIQRTEQGDSAMYLCASSLGLEAFFGQGTRLTVV.

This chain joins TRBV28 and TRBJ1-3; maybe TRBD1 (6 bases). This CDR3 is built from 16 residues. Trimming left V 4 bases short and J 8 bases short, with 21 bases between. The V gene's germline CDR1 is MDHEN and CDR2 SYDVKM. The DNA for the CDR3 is TGTGCCAGCAGTTCCCTGGGGGCGGATTCTGGGTACACCATATATTTT. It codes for CASSSLGADSGYTIYF.

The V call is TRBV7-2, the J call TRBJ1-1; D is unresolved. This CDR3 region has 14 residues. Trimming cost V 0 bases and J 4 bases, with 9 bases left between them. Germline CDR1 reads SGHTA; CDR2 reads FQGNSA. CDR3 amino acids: CASSLAGRGTEAFF. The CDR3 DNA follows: TGTGCCAGCAGCTTAGCCGGGAGAGGCACTGAAGCTTTCTTT.

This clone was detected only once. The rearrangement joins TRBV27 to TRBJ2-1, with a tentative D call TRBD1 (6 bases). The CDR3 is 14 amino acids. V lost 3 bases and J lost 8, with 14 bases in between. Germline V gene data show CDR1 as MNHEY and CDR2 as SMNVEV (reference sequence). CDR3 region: CASSFSTGPYEQFF. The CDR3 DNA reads TGTGCCAGCAGTTTTTCGACAGGCCCATATGAGCAGTTCTTC.

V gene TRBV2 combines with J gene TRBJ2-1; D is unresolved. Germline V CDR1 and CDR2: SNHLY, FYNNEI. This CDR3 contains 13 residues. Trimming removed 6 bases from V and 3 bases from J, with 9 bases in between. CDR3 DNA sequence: TGTGCCAGCAGCCTTTCGGTCTACAATGAGCAGTTCTTC. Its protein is CASSLSVYNEQFF.

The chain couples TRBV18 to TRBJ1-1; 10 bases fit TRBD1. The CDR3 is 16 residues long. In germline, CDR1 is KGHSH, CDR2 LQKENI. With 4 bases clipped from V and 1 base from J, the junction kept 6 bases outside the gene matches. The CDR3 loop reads CASSLYRQGANTEAFF. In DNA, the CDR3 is TGTGCCAGCTCACTATATAGACAGGGGGCGAACACTGAAGCTTTCTTT.

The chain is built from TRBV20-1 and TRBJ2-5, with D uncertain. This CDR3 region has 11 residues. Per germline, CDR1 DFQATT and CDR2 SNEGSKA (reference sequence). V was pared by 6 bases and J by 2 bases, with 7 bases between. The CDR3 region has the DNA TGCAGTGCAAACAAGCAAGAGACCCAGTACTTC. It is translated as CSANKQETQYF.

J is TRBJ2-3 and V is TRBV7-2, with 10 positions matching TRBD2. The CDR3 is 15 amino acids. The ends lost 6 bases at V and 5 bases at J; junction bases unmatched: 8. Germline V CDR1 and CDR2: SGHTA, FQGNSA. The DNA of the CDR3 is TGTGCCAGCAGACGTCAGCGGGGGGGCGGAGATACGCAGTATTTT. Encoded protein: CASRRQRGGGDTQYF.

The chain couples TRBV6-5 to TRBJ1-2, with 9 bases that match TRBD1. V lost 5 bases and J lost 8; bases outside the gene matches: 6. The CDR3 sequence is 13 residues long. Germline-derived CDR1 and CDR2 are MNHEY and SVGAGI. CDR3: CASSRTGEKGYTF. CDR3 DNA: TGTGCCAGCAGTAGGACAGGGGAAAAGGGCTACACCTTC.

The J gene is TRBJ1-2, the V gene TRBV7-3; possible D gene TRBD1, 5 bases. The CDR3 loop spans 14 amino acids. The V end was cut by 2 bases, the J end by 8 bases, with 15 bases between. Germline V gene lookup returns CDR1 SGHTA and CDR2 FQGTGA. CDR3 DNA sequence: TGTGCCAGCAGCTTATCGGGACTCCCCGGCGGCTACACCTTC. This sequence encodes CASSLSGLPGGYTF.

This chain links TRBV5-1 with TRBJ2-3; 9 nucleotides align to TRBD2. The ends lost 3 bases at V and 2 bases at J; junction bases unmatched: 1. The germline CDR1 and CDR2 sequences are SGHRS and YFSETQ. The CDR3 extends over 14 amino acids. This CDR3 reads CASSSSGTTDTQYF. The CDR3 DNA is TGCGCCAGCAGCTCTAGCGGGACCACAGATACGCAGTATTTT. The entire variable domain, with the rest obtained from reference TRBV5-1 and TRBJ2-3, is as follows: KAGVTQTPRYLIKTRGQQVTLSCSPISGHRSVSWYQQTPGQGLQFLFEYFSETQRNKGNFPGRFSGRQFSNSRSEMNVSTLELGDSALYLCASSSSGTTDTQYFGPGTRLTVL.

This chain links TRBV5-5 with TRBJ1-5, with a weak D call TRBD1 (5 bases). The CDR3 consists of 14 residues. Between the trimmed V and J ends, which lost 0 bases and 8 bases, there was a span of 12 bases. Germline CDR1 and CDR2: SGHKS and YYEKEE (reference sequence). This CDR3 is CASSLEGQGEPQHF. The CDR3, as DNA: TGTGCCAGCAGCTTGGAGGGGCAGGGTGAGCCCCAGCATTTT. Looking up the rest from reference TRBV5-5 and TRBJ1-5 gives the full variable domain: DAGVTQSPTHLIKTRGQQVTLRCSPISGHKSVSWYQQVLGQGPQFIFQYYEKEERGRGNFPDRFSARQFPNYSSELNVNALLLGDSALYLCASSLEGQGEPQHFGDGTRLSIL.

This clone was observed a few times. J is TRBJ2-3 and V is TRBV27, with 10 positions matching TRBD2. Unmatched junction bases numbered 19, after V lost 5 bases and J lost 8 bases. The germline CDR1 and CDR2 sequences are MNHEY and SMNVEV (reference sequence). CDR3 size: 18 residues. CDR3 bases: TGTGCCAGCAGTCCTATTGCTAGCGGGGGAAGGGATCCAGCTACGCAGTATTTT. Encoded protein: CASSPIASGGRDPATQYF.

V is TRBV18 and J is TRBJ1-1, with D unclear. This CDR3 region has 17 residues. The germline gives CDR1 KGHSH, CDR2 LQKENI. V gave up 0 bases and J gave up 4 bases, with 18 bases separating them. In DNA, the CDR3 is TGTGCCAGCTCACCACCTAGAGGCAATCATCCGCCCACTGAAGCTTTCTTT. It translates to CASSPPRGNHPPTEAFF.

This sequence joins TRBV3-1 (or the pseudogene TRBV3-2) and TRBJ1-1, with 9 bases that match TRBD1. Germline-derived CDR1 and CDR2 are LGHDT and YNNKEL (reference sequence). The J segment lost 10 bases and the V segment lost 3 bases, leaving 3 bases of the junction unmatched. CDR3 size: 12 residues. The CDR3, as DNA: TGTGCCAGCAGCCAGTTGACAGGGGGAGCTTTCTTT. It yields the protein CASSQLTGGAFF.

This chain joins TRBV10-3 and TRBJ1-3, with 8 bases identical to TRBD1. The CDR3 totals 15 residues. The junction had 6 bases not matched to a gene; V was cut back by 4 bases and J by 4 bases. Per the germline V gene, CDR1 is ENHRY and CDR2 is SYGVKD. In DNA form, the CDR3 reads TGTGCCATCAGTGCCCAGGGGGCGCGAGGAAACACCATATATTTT. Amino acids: CAISAQGARGNTIYF.

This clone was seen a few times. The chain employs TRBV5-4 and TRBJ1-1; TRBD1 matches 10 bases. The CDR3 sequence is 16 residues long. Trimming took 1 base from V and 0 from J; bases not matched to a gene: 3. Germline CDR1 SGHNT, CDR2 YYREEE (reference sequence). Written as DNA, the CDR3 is TGTGCCAGCAGCTTGTGGGACAGGGGAATGAACACTGAAGCTTTCTTT. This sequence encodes CASSLWDRGMNTEAFF.